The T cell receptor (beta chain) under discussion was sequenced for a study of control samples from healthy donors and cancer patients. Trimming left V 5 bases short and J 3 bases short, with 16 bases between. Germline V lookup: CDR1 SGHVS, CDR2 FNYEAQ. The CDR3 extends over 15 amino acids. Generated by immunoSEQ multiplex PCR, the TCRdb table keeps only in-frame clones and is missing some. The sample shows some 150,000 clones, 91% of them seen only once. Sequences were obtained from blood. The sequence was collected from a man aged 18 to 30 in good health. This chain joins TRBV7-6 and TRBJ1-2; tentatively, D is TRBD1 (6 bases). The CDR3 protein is CASSGEGGTYYGYTF. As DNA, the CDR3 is TGTGCCAGCAGCGGCGAAGGGGGGACTTACTATGGCTACACCTTC. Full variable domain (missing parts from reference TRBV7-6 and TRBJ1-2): GAGVSQSPRYKVTKRGQDVALRCDPISGHVSLYWYRQALGQGPEFLTYFNYEAQQDKSGLPNDRFSAERPEGSISTLTIQRTEQRDSAMYRCASSGEGGTYYGYTFGSGTRLTVV.